This entry lists 22 T cell receptor beta chains sequenced from one sample in a study of T cell responses to AZD1222 COVID-19 vaccine. Some clones are missing from TCRdb's copy, which holds only in-frame ones; the method was immunoSEQ multiplex PCR. The sample contains 150,000 or so clones, 90% to 95% of which appear only once. Sequences were derived from peripheral blood, sampled on day 0 of AZD1222 vaccination. All receptors derive from an adult in good health.

The chain uses TRBV3-1 (or the pseudogene TRBV3-2) and TRBJ2-7; possible D gene TRBD2, 5 bases. Germline V CDR1 and CDR2: LGHDT, YNNKEL (reference sequence). Trimming stripped 0 bases from V and 6 bases from J, with 15 bases between. CDR3 length: 15 residues. The CDR3 is CASSQDRWESPEQYF. The CDR3 DNA follows: TGTGCCAGCAGCCAAGACCGGTGGGAGTCTCCCGAGCAGTACTTC.

CDR3 DNA: TGTGCCAGCAGCCAATCCCCCGCGAGGGGCGGTGAAGCTTTCTTT. It yields the protein CASSQSPARGGEAFF. This chain joins TRBV14 and TRBJ1-1; maybe TRBD1 (5 bases). V lost 2 bases and J 7 bases, leaving 17 bases between the germline ends. This CDR3 region has 15 residues. CDR1 SGHDN and CDR2 FVKESK come from the germline V gene.

The chain employs TRBV12-3 or TRBV12-4 and TRBJ1-6, with D uncertain. CDR3 length: 13 amino acids. V was trimmed by 8 bases and J by 8 bases, leaving 13 bases between them. CDR3 residues: CASGLGSDSPLHF. Written as DNA, the CDR3 is TGTGCCAGCGGCTTGGGCAGCGATTCACCCCTCCACTTT.

This chain links TRBV20-1 with TRBJ1-5; no clear D. V dropped 3 bases and J dropped 5 bases, with 8 bases sitting between them. CDR3 size: 12 residues. Germline assignment: CDR1 DFQATT and CDR2 SNEGSKA (reference sequence). The CDR3 loop reads CSASRQDQPQHF. The CDR3 DNA sequence: TGCAGTGCTAGTCGACAAGATCAGCCCCAGCATTTT.

The chain employs TRBV10-1 and TRBJ1-1; D perhaps matches TRBD1 (6 bases). Germline loops: CDR1 WNHNN, CDR2 SYGVQD (reference sequence). Trimming shortened V by 10 bases and J by 2 bases, and 11 bases separated the two germline ends. The length of the CDR3 is 12 residues. CDR3 in DNA: TGCGCCACCCAGGGGTCCAACACTGAAGCTTTCTTT. Protein: CATQGSNTEAFF.

This clone was seen a single time. This chain connects TRBV18 to TRBJ1-6; D uncertain. Germline lookup yields CDR1 KGHSH and CDR2 LQKENI. V lost 2 bases, J lost 10 bases, and 6 bases lay in between. The CDR3 loop spans 12 amino acids. The CDR3 loop reads CASSPDLSPLHF. DNA for the CDR3: TGTGCCAGCTCACCAGATCTCTCACCCCTCCACTTT.

The chain links TRBV6-5 to TRBJ1-2, with 7 bases fitting TRBD1. CDR3 length equals 13 residues. CDR1 is MNHEY, CDR2 SVGAGI, per germline. The J segment lost 6 bases and the V segment lost 2 bases, leaving 3 bases of the junction unmatched. The CDR3 is CASSYTGADGYTF. The CDR3 DNA is TGTGCCAGCAGTTACACAGGGGCTGATGGCTACACCTTC.

The J gene is TRBJ1-2, the V gene TRBV24-1; no reliable D call. Germline assignment: CDR1 KGHDR and CDR2 SFDVKD. The CDR3 extends over 11 amino acids. V was shortened by 10 bases and J by 6 bases, with 11 bases between the two germline ends. The CDR3 nucleotides read TGTGCCACAGGGAGCGTTAATGGCTACACCTTC. It translates to CATGSVNGYTF.

The chain combines TRBV13 with TRBJ2-7, with 11 bases matching TRBD2. The germline V gene encodes CDR1 PRHDT and CDR2 FYEKMQ (reference sequence). The CDR3 is 16 amino acids. V shed 5 bases and J 4 bases; nucleotides not matched to a gene: 10. The CDR3 protein is CASSIKPGLAVYEQYF. Here the CDR3 DNA reads TGTGCCAGCAGCATAAAGCCGGGACTAGCGGTATACGAGCAGTACTTC.

The chain employs TRBV5-1 and TRBJ2-1; tentatively, D is TRBD2 (5 bases). Germline CDR1 SGHRS, CDR2 YFSETQ. The CDR3 contains 17 residues. Trimming took 2 bases from V and 4 from J, leaving 19 bases between them. Written as DNA, the CDR3 is TGCGCCAGCAGCTTTTGGCTGGGAGCCAACCCTTACAATGAGCAGTTCTTC. It specifies CASSFWLGANPYNEQFF. Full variable domain (outside the CDR3, taken from reference TRBV5-1 and TRBJ2-1): KAGVTQTPRYLIKTRGQQVTLSCSPISGHRSVSWYQQTPGQGLQFLFEYFSETQRNKGNFPGRFSGRQFSNSRSEMNVSTLELGDSALYLCASSFWLGANPYNEQFFGPGTRLTVL.

The chain joins TRBV7-6 to TRBJ1-2; TRBD1 aligns across 7 bases. This CDR3 contains 15 residues. V gave up 0 bases and J gave up 4 bases; unmatched junction bases: 5. CDR1 and CDR2 (germline): SGHVS, FNYEAQ. CDR3 sequence: CASSLATGVSYGYTF. DNA of the CDR3: TGTGCCAGCAGCTTAGCTACAGGGGTGTCCTATGGCTACACCTTC.

The CDR3 bases are TGTGCCAGCAGCTTCCGGACAGACAATGAGCAGTTCTTC. This translates into CASSFRTDNEQFF. V and J are TRBV5-4 and TRBJ2-1; perhaps TRBD1 as D (6 bases). This CDR3 has 13 amino acids. Trimming took 2 bases from V and 5 from J, leaving 8 bases between them. Germline loops: CDR1 SGHNT, CDR2 YYREEE (reference sequence).

The chain is built from TRBV12-3 or TRBV12-4 and TRBJ2-7; no definite D call. The CDR3 runs 12 residues. Deletions cut 7 bases from V and 0 bases from J, with 7 bases between. CDR3 protein: CASTPSSYEQYF. The CDR3 DNA reads TGTGCCAGCACCCCTAGCTCCTACGAGCAGTACTTC.

Written as DNA, the CDR3 is TGTGCCAGTAGCCCCCCCGGGACAGGGGTCTACGAGCAGTACTTC. Translating it yields CASSPPGTGVYEQYF. The chain employs TRBV19 and TRBJ2-7; 10 nucleotides match TRBD1. V lost 6 bases, J lost 3 bases, and 8 bases stayed unmatched. The CDR3 sequence is 15 residues long. Germline V lookup: CDR1 LNHDA, CDR2 SQIVND (reference sequence). Using reference TRBV19 and TRBJ2-7 for the parts outside the CDR3, the full variable domain is DGGITQSPKYLFRKEGQNVTLSCEQNLNHDAMYWYRQDPGQGLRLIYYSQIVNDFQKGDIAEGYSVSREKKESFPLTVTSAQKNPTAFYLCASSPPGTGVYEQYFGPGTRLTVT.

The chain couples TRBV3-1 (or the pseudogene TRBV3-2) to TRBJ1-2, with 7 bases aligning to TRBD1. CDR3 length: 13 residues. The J segment lost 6 bases and the V segment lost 1 base, leaving 2 bases of the junction unmatched. Germline V lookup: CDR1 LGHDT, CDR2 YNNKEL (reference sequence). The DNA of the CDR3 is TGTGCCAGCAGCCAAGTACAGGGGAATGGCTACACCTTC. Translated: CASSQVQGNGYTF.

The chain has TRBV4-2 and TRBJ1-1; maybe TRBD1 (6 bases). V dropped 0 bases and J dropped 5 bases, with 13 bases sitting between them. The CDR3 extends over 15 amino acids. CDR1 and CDR2 (germline): LGHNA, YNFKEQ. Here the CDR3 reads CASSQDWGARTEAFF. CDR3 in DNA: TGTGCCAGCAGCCAAGATTGGGGGGCGCGGACTGAAGCTTTCTTT.

This clone came up once. This specimen includes other DNA sequences encoding the same CDR3. The chain carries TRBV12-3 or TRBV12-4 and TRBJ1-1; D not certain. Trimming pared 3 bases from V and 0 bases from J, leaving 2 bases between. The length of the CDR3 is 12 residues. CDR3: CASSLLNTEAFF. The CDR3 bases are TGTGCCAGCAGTTTGTTGAACACTGAAGCTTTCTTT.

This clone was recorded once. CDR3 nucleotides: TGTGCCAGCAGCTTAGCCAGGGCTCCAGGGGATACGCAGTATTTT. This translates into CASSLARAPGDTQYF. This chain uses TRBV5-8 with TRBJ2-3; possibly TRBD1 for D (5 bases). The CDR3 length is 15 residues. CDR1 and CDR2 (germline): SGHTS, YDEGEE. V gave up 2 bases and J gave up 6 bases, with 16 bases separating them.

The chain joins TRBV5-1 to TRBJ1-2; the D is unclear. V shed 0 bases and J shed 2 bases, with 14 bases lying between them. The length of the CDR3 is 16 residues. Germline V lookup: CDR1 SGHRS, CDR2 YFSETQ. The CDR3 reads CASSLESQAANYGYTF. The DNA for the CDR3 is TGCGCCAGCAGCTTGGAAAGCCAGGCGGCCAACTATGGCTACACCTTC.

V is TRBV7-9 and J is TRBJ1-4, with 7 positions matching TRBD1. Germline-derived CDR1 and CDR2 are SEHNR and FQNEAQ (reference sequence). V trimming: 5 bases; J trimming: 0 bases; junction bases outside the gene matches: 6. The CDR3 consists of 16 residues. The CDR3 DNA follows: TGTGCCAGCAGCAATCGGGACAGAGCAACTAATGAAAAACTGTTTTTT. Amino acid sequence: CASSNRDRATNEKLFF. Combining the CDR3 with reference TRBV7-9 and TRBJ1-4 gives the whole variable domain DTGVSQNPRHKITKRGQNVTFRCDPISEHNRLYWYRQTLGQGPEFLTYFQNEAQLEKSRLLSDRFSAERPKGSFSTLEIQRTEQGDSAMYLCASSNRDRATNEKLFFGSGTQLSVL.

The chain joins TRBV27 to TRBJ2-7; 9 nucleotides line up with TRBD1. The CDR3 is 15 residues long. Trimming took 3 bases from V and 4 from J; bases not matched to a gene: 7. The germline CDR1 and CDR2 sequences are MNHEY and SMNVEV (reference sequence). The CDR3 region has the DNA TGTGCCAGCAGTTTGGACAGGGGCCGGAGTTACGAGCAGTACTTC. Protein: CASSLDRGRSYEQYF.

This clone appeared a few times. The chain employs TRBV20-1 and TRBJ1-1; D call uncertain. The CDR3 loop spans 12 amino acids. V was trimmed by 3 bases and J by 10 bases, leaving 15 bases between them. The germline V gene encodes CDR1 DFQATT and CDR2 SNEGSKA (reference sequence). The CDR3 is CSASGIQPGAFF. The CDR3 region has the DNA TGCAGTGCTAGTGGCATCCAACCGGGAGCTTTCTTT.